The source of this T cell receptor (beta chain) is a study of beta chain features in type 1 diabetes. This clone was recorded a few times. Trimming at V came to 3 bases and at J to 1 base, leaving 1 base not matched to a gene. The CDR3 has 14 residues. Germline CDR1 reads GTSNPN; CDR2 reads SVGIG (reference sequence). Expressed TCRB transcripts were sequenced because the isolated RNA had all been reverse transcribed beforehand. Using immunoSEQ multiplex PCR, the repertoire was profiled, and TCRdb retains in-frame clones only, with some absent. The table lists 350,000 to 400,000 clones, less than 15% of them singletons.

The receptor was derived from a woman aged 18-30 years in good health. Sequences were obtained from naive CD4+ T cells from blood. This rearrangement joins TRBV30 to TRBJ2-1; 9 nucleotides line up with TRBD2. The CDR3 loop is CAWSGLASYNEQFF. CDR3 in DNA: TGTGCCTGGAGCGGACTAGCGTCCTACAATGAGCAGTTCTTC.